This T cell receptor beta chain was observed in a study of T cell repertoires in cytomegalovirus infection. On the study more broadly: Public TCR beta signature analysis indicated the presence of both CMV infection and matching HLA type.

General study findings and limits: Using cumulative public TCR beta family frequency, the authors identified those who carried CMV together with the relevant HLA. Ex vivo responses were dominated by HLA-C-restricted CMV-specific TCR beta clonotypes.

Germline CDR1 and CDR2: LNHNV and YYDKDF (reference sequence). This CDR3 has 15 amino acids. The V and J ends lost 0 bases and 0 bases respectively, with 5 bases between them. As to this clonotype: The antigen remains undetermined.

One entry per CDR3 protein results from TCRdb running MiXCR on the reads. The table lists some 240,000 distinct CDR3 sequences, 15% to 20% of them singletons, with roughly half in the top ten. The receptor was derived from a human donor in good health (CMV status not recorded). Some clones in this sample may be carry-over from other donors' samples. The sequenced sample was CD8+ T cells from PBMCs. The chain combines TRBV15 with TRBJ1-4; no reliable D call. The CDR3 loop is CATSRDRTTNEKLFF. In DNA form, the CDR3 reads TGTGCCACCAGCAGAGACAGGACAACTAATGAAAAACTGTTTTTT.